The rows below give T cell receptor beta chains drawn from one sample of a study of radiation and T cells in renal cell carcinoma. TCRdb keeps only in-frame clones here, not all; method: immunoSEQ multiplex PCR. This sample has over 60,000 clones, with roughly 80% found just once. Specimen: blood, collected from a patient whose treatment included radiotherapy and nephrectomy. The receptor set was obtained from a woman aged 60-70 years with renal cell carcinoma. CDR3s include the opening cysteine and the closing phenylalanine or tryptophan. The order of the fields is clone size, D gene, V gene, J gene, CDR3 protein, CDR3 DNA. D genes are given only for firm matches. The size of a clone is reported for some rows only, either as once, few or many, or as a class for expanded clones.

-,-,TRBV28,TRBJ2-7,CASSLWDSRTHEQYF,TGTGCCAGCAGTTTATGGGACAGCCGGACCCACGAGCAGTACTTC
few,-,TRBV19,TRBJ1-1,CASSPGGAEYTEAFF,TGTGCCAGTAGTCCCGGAGGGGCAGAATACACTGAAGCTTTCTTT
-,-,TRBV6-6,TRBJ1-5,CASSRGRSNQPQHF,TGTGCCAGCAGTCGGGGACGGAGCAATCAGCCCCAGCATTTT
-,-,TRBV10-1,TRBJ1-2,CASSEGPSYGYTF,TGCGCCAGCAGTGAGGGACCTTCCTATGGCTACACCTTC
-,TRBD1,TRBV9,TRBJ2-7,CASSPRDRNYEQYF,TGTGCCAGCAGCCCCCGGGACAGGAACTACGAGCAGTACTTC
-,-,TRBV7-2,TRBJ2-4,CASSYYRGAKNIQYF,TGTGCCAGCAGTTACTACCGAGGGGCCAAAAACATTCAGTACTTC
-,TRBD1,TRBV28,TRBJ1-1,CASSLQGAYTEAFF,TGTGCCAGCAGTTTACAGGGGGCCTACACTGAAGCTTTCTTT
-,-,TRBV27,TRBJ2-7,CASSFTGVGGHEQYF,TGTGCCAGCAGTTTTACCGGGGTGGGGGGTCACGAGCAGTACTTC
-,-,TRBV27,TRBJ2-3,CASSSYRDGGTDTQYF,TGTGCCAGCAGTTCATACAGGGATGGAGGAACAGATACGCAGTATTTT
-,-,TRBV6-5,TRBJ2-3,CASTRPGLDTDTQYF,TGTGCCAGCACCCGTCCGGGACTGGACACAGATACGCAGTATTTT
-,TRBD1,TRBV5-5,TRBJ2-3,CASRQGATDTQYF,TGTGCCAGCAGACAGGGGGCAACAGATACGCAGTATTTT
-,TRBD1,TRBV19,TRBJ1-2,CASSRQTGAHYGYTF,TGTGCCAGTAGTAGACAGACAGGGGCACACTATGGCTACACCTTC
once,-,TRBV2,TRBJ2-2,CASSEEGTRAGELFF,TGTGCCAGCAGTGAGGAGGGGACCAGGGCCGGGGAGCTGTTTTTT
-,TRBD1,TRBV5-1,TRBJ2-5,CASSTAPGQWETQYF,TGCGCCAGCAGCACGGCTCCGGGACAGTGGGAGACCCAGTACTTC
-,TRBD1,TRBV27,TRBJ1-3,CASSLVSGTASGNTIYF,TGTGCCAGCAGTTTAGTATCCGGGACAGCCTCTGGAAACACCATATATTTT
-,TRBD1,TRBV6-5,TRBJ2-7,CASSYARGREQYF,TGTGCCAGCAGTTACGCCAGGGGGCGTGAGCAGTACTTC
-,-,TRBV27,TRBJ2-7,CASSLSGLPAYEQYF,TGTGCCAGCAGTTTATCGGGCCTCCCGGCCTACGAGCAGTACTTC
-,-,TRBV20-1,TRBJ2-2,CSARKAGELFF,TGCAGTGCTAGAAAGGCCGGGGAGCTGTTTTTT
-,-,TRBV5-1,TRBJ2-7,CASSLVGRPLSYEQYF,TGCGCCAGCAGCTTGGTTGGCAGGCCGCTTTCCTACGAGCAGTACTTC
-,TRBD1,TRBV5-1,TRBJ2-5,CASRGQGGETQYF,TGCGCCAGCAGAGGACAGGGAGGCGAGACCCAGTACTTC
-,-,TRBV11-2,TRBJ2-4,CASSSPGQNIQYF,TGTGCCAGCAGCTCCCCGGGACAAAACATTCAGTACTTC
-,-,TRBV5-5,TRBJ1-2,CASSFEDLNYGYTF,TGTGCCAGCAGCTTCGAGGACTTAAACTATGGCTACACCTTC
-,-,TRBV7-9,TRBJ1-6,CASSLGGTGLGSNSPLHF,TGTGCCAGCAGCTTGGGCGGGACGGGGTTGGGGTCGAATTCACCCCTCCACTTT
-,-,TRBV7-7,TRBJ1-1,CASSSRVDTEAFF,TGTGCTAGCAGCTCCAGGGTGGACACTGAAGCTTTCTTT
-,-,TRBV7-9,TRBJ1-2,CASATEGSYTF,TGTGCCAGCGCTACAGAAGGGAGCTACACCTTC
few,-,TRBV30,TRBJ1-2,CAWSVLSGVEGYTF,TGTGCCTGGAGTGTATTGTCAGGGGTGGAAGGCTACACCTTC
-,TRBD1,TRBV5-1,TRBJ1-2,CASSLQGEGYGYTF,TGCGCCAGCAGCTTACAGGGGGAGGGCTATGGCTACACCTTC
-,-,TRBV5-8,TRBJ1-5,CASSLRRGANQPQHF,TGTGCCAGCAGCTTGCGACGGGGGGCCAATCAGCCCCAGCATTTT
-,-,TRBV6-5,TRBJ1-1,CASSYGILRGEAFF,TGTGCCAGCAGTTACGGAATTTTACGAGGTGAAGCTTTCTTT
-,-,TRBV7-9,TRBJ2-4,CASTPNSEGKNIQYF,TGTGCCAGCACCCCGAACAGCGAGGGCAAAAACATTCAGTACTTC
-,-,TRBV6-6,TRBJ2-5,CASSYSTTGYQETQYF,TGTGCCAGCAGTTACTCTACGACAGGCTACCAAGAGACCCAGTACTTC
few,-,TRBV7-9,TRBJ2-2,CARRGSTGELFF,TGTGCCAGACGGGGGTCCACCGGGGAGCTGTTTTTT
few,-,TRBV5-4,TRBJ1-1,CASSLAGGNTEAFF,TGTGCCAGCAGCTTGGCGGGAGGGAACACTGAAGCTTTCTTT
once,-,TRBV2,TRBJ2-6,CASSVGVSGANVLTF,TGTGCCAGCAGTGTGGGGGTCTCTGGGGCCAACGTCCTGACTTTC